This T cell receptor beta chain was found in a study of blood T cells in healthy people across ages (dated by TCRdb to between 2015 and 2017). For the wider study: In model experiments, roughly one uniquely barcoded TCR beta cDNA molecule per two T cells was captured by template switching. To track age-related changes in TCR beta repertoire diversity, the study relied on deep sequencing normalized with unique cDNA molecular identifiers. The donors were divided into four age groups: young (average approximately 15 years), middle-aged (approximately 39), aged (approximately 59) and long-lived (roughly 82). Donors of different ages were randomly distributed across sequencing lanes to avoid experimental bias. For two donors (one aged 18 to 29 and one aged 80 or older), the study analyzed two additional independent replicas of 1 million unique cDNA reads from the same blood draw.

Taken from the germline V gene, the CDR1 and CDR2 loops are SGHTA and FQGNSA. The CDR3 covers 15 residues, taking in both the cysteine and the phenylalanine. Kept here is only the CDR3 DNA, which spans 45 bases and is read in frame from base 1. V was cut back by 3 bases and J by 4 bases, leaving a gap of 13 bases between them. The donors were about 40 Caucasian individuals from Russia, aged 6 to 90 years, who were systemically healthy. Each donor gave approximately 9.3 milliliters of peripheral blood, collected into EDTA-treated Vacutainer tubes. Ficoll-Paque density-gradient centrifugation was used to isolate PBMCs, with at least 6.5 million obtained per sample. Trizol reagent was used to extract total RNA from PBMCs, with at least 6 micrograms per sample. The percentages of naive CD45RAhigh/CD27high T cells were determined by flow cytometry on a PBMC aliquot from every donor. Library preparation was by 5' RACE. Data came from an Illumina HiSeq 2500. The second PCR ran for about 6 to 12 cycles and used a J-beta primer mix along with a sample-barcoded 5' primer. Each TCR beta cDNA molecule received a unique molecular identifier from a template-switch 5' adaptor carrying 12 random nucleotides. At least 2.5 million CDR3-containing paired-end reads were obtained from each sample. The Mint cDNA synthesis kit, primed by a TRBC-specific oligonucleotide, was used to synthesize first-strand cDNA from all RNA. All cDNA was treated with uracil-DNA glycosylase and then went through a first 18-cycle PCR with the universal primers M1SS and BC2_uni_R. In the authors' own workflow: For normalization, 1 million high-quality reads were randomly selected from each sample, with every read carrying a distinct molecular identifier. Reads with shared molecular identifiers were discarded instead of being binned into consensus sequences. MiTCR, run with a Q25 quality threshold and the strictest error-elimination algorithm, handled CDR3 identification, clonotype clustering and error correction. Lower-bound total TCR beta diversity was estimated with a nonparametric unseen species model using Euler transformation. In-frame beta chains were kept once TCRdb had trimmed the public reads at Q25 with fastp and called clones with MiXCR. Here each entry gathers all rows of one CDR3 protein and keeps the most common genes and DNA. The V and J calls and clone size are TCRdb's, not the authors'. Within this sample are under 800,000 distinct CDR3 sequences, with more than 40% of them counted one time only. Jointly, the top ten make up less than 25% of the sample.

Findings and caveats that apply to the study as a whole: Compared with the aged group, the long-lived group had more naive CD4+ T cells, fewer expanded clones and increased TCR diversity, suggesting age selection. The percentage of naive T cells measured by flow cytometry correlated strongly with observed TCR beta diversity. Bulk unsorted PBMC profiling prevented conclusive comparison of naive and antigen-experienced compartments. As age increased, observed TCR beta diversity per million T cells dropped in a roughly linear way, and a significant reduction was already evident by age around 41. Estimates of total diversity based on one million sequenced T cells were considered lower bounds and underestimates. Because the CMV infection status of the donors was unknown, age-related changes in expanded clonotypes may potentially have been confounded.

Concerning this clonotype itself: It lacks a known antigen. The input lacks base qualities; no much larger clone sits a single base away.

This clonotype originated in a woman aged 55-70 years in good health. Recombination connected TRBV7-2 to TRBJ2-1; the D gene remains uncertain. Source material: blood. CDR3 loop: CASSFTTAAYNEQFF. The DNA sequence is TGTGCCAGCAGCTTCACCACGGCTGCATACAATGAGCAGTTCTTC. Outside the CDR3, residues come from the reference TRBV7-2 and TRBJ2-1 proteins, so the full variable domain is: GAGVSQSPSNKVTEKGKDVELRCDPISGHTALYWYRQSLGQGLEFLIYFQGNSAPDKSGLPSDRFSAERTGGSVSTLTIQRTQQEDSAVYLCASSFTTAAYNEQFFGPGTRLTVL.